This T cell receptor beta chain was captured in a study of cytomegalovirus exposure and HLA in healthy donors. Data came from immunoSEQ multiplex PCR; TCRdb stores just in-frame clones and leaves some out. Seen here are more than 120,000 clones, roughly 89% observed once, and the top ten hold less than 5.5%. V was pared by 3 bases and J by 3 bases, with 15 bases between. Germline CDR1 and CDR2: SGHDT and YYEEEE. The CDR3 runs 15 residues. The receptor was isolated from a man between 18 and 35 years old in good health and CMV-seropositive. The rearrangement uses TRBV5-6 and TRBJ1-1, with TRBD1 as a possible D gene (5 bases). Material: PBMCs. The chain's CDR3 is CASSSRPRVDTEAFF. CDR3 nucleotide sequence: TGTGCCAGCAGCTCGAGACCCAGGGTGGACACTGAAGCTTTCTTT.